This T cell receptor beta chain was found in a study of breast tumors, draining lymph nodes, adjacent tissues. Whole-study results and caveats: The data were judged consistent with most tumor T cells coming from lymph node and expanding in tumor. Data only fit, rather than demonstrated, lymph node origin of most tumor T cells. Luminal-like breast cancer showed significantly higher tumor–nontumor repertoire similarity than basal-like. Compared with lymph nodes, tumors were less diverse; compared with nontumor tissue, more.

This clonotype has ten or more counts. Its antigen is unidentified. Breast cancer patients provided tissue from their axillary draining lymph nodes. The germline V gene encodes CDR1 MGHRA and CDR2 YSYEKL. Trimming cost V 0 bases and J 2 bases, with 23 bases left between them. The length of the CDR3 is 19 residues. TCRdb analysed the multiplex PCR reads with MiXCR anew, one entry per CDR3 protein. The sample shows some 130,000 distinct CDR3 sequences, 20% of them seen only once. The chain couples TRBV4-1 to TRBJ2-7; D might be TRBD1 or TRBD2, each matching 5 bases. This receptor was obtained from a female donor with breast cancer. Some clones in this sample may be carry-over from other donors' samples. The sequenced material came from axillary lymph node tissue. In DNA, the CDR3 is TGCGCCAGCAGCCAAGAAGGTCGTAAAAGAGGGGCCCTTCCCTACGAGCAGTACTTC. This encodes CASSQEGRKRGALPYEQYF.